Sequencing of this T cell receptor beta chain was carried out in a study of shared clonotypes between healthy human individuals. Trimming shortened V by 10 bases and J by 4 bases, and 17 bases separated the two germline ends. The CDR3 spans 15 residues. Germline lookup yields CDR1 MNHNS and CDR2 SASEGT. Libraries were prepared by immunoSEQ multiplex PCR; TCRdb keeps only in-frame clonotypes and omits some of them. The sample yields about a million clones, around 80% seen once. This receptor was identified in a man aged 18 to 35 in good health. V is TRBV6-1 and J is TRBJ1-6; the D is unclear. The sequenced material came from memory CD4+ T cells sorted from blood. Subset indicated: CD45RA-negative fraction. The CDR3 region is CATYRSGVYNSPLHF. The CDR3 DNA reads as TGTGCCACCTATAGGAGCGGGGTGTATAATTCACCCCTCCACTTT.